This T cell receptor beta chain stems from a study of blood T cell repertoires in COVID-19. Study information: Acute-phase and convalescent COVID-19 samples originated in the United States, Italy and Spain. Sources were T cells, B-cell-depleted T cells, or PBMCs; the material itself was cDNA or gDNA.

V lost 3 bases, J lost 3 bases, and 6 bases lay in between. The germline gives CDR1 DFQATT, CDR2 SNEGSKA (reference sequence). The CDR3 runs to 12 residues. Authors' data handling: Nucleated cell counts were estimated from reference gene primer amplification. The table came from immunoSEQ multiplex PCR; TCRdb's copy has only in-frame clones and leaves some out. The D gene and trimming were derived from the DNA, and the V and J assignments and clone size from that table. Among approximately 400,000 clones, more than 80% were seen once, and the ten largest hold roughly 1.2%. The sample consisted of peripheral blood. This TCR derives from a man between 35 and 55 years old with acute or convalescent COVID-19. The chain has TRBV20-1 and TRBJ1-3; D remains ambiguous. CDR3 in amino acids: CSASGSGNTIYF. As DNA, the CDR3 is TGCAGTGCTAGTGGCAGTGGAAACACCATATATTTT.